There are many counts of the clone carrying this T cell receptor (beta chain). No antigen is known for it. The CDR3 loop spans 12 amino acids. Germline values: CDR1 ENHRY, CDR2 SYGVKD. Trimming stripped 3 bases from V and 5 bases from J, with 6 bases between. MiXCR, applied by TCRdb to the reads, yields one record per CDR3 protein. The table shows just under 300,000 distinct CDR3 sequences, with around 10% occurring only once. The sample comes from a study of T cell repertoires in cytomegalovirus infection. Overall study: Public TCR beta signatures provided an indication of both CMV infection and a matching HLA type. Study conclusions and caveats: Across the ex vivo response, the dominant clonotypes were HLA-C-restricted CMV-specific TCR beta clonotypes. Identification of carriers of CMV plus the relevant HLA was achieved through cumulative public TCR beta family frequency.

The TCR originated in a human donor in good health (CMV status not recorded). Some clones in this sample may be carry-over from other donors' samples. J is TRBJ2-3 and V is TRBV10-3; D unclear. Sequenced material: PBMCs. In DNA, the CDR3 is TGTGCCATCAGTGATGTTGGAGATACGCAGTATTTT. Amino acids: CAISDVGDTQYF.